This TCR beta chain is drawn from a study of identical twins. V shed 0 bases, J shed 0 bases, and the junction held 6 bases outside the gene matches. CDR3 length equals 17 residues. Germline-derived CDR1 and CDR2 are DFQATT and SNEGSKA (reference sequence). TCRdb itself ran the 5' RACE reads through MiXCR, one entry per CDR3 protein. The sample records around 1.7 million distinct CDR3 sequences, more than 30% being singletons. The sample was cord blood. The chain employs TRBV20-1 and TRBJ2-1, with 9 positions matching TRBD2. The receptor was derived from a newborn girl in good health. The CDR3 nucleotides are TGCAGTGCTAGAGAGGGCGGGGGGGTCAGCTCCTACAATGAGCAGTTCTTC. Translated: CSAREGGGVSSYNEQFF.